This record concerns one T cell receptor (beta chain) sequence. As yet, its antigen is unknown. The V gene's germline CDR1 is SNHLY and CDR2 FYNNEI. Trimming removed 4 bases from V and 6 bases from J; junction bases left unmatched: 2. CDR3 length: 13 residues. This sample is drawn from a study of shared clonotypes between healthy human individuals. Here immunoSEQ multiplex PCR was the method, and the copy in TCRdb shows in-frame clones only, minus some. The top ten hold 0.7% to 0.95% of the sample, which has over 950,000 clones, 60% to 80% seen once. Study-level findings and limits: Non-shared clonotypes displayed generation probabilities falling below those of clonotypes present in all four donors.

This TCR was recovered from a man aged 18 to 35 in good health. Some clones in this sample may be carry-over from other donors' samples. The J gene is TRBJ2-7, the V gene TRBV2; 11 bases agree with TRBD1. Sample: memory CD4+ T cells from PBMCs. Subset in this sample: CD45RA-negative fraction. The CDR3 region is CASSGDRGTEQYF. Here the CDR3 DNA reads TGTGCCAGCAGTGGGGACAGGGGGACCGAGCAGTACTTC. Using reference TRBV2 and TRBJ2-7 for the parts outside the CDR3, the full variable domain is EPEVTQTPSHQVTQMGQEVILRCVPISNHLYFYWYRQILGQKVEFLVSFYNNEISEKSEIFDDQFSVERPDGSNFTLKIRSTKLEDSAMYFCASSGDRGTEQYFGPGTRLTVT.